This record concerns one T cell receptor beta chain sequence. Antigen specificity is unknown. In the naive CD8 group, cells lacked CD45RO and were positively selected for CCR7, so terminally differentiated effector memory CD45RA+ cells were left out. Germline lookup yields CDR1 SGHDT and CDR2 YYEEEE. V lost 5 bases and J 1 base, leaving 12 bases between the germline ends. CDR3 length: 14 residues. These data originate in a study of shared clonotypes between healthy human individuals. Across the study: CD4 naive and memory got three plates each, CD8 naive two, CD8 memory one.

The authors ran the assay at deep level. TCRdb's table, derived via immunoSEQ multiplex PCR, lists solely in-frame clones and lacks some. The sample has some 2,000,000 clones, around 96% seen once. Study-level results: The represented genetic and exposure-history diversity was limited by the small number of donors. Memory subsets had estimated richness that was generally smaller than that of naive subsets.

This sequence was found in a young man in good health. The gene calls are TRBV5-6 and TRBJ2-5; D perhaps matches TRBD1 (5 bases). Sequenced input: naive CD8+ T cells sorted from blood. The CDR3 DNA reads TGTGCCAGCAGTTTCGCCGACAGCCAAGAGACCCAGTACTTC. Encoded protein: CASSFADSQETQYF.